Reported below is one T cell receptor beta chain. The antigen remains unidentified. This entry belongs to a study of T-cell memory formation after mild COVID-19. Study-level results: Cross-reactive memory seemingly joined, as some responding clones were found in pre-infection memory. From day 15 to 85, contracting clones were balanced between CD4 and CD8, whereas later expanders leaned toward CD4+.

TCRdb reanalysed the 5' RACE reads using MiXCR and keeps one entry per CDR3 protein. The profile shows fewer than 250,000 distinct CDR3 sequences, roughly 15% of them singletons. This receptor was identified in an adult woman who had mild COVID-19 (a few samples of this study predate the infection). Cell type and time point are not known. Sequences were obtained from PBMCs or a T cell subset sorted from them (not recorded which).

CDR3 in amino acids: CASSLGGTRRDTQYF. The DNA for the CDR3 is TGTGCCAGCAGCTTAGGTGGTACCCGTCGGGATACGCAGTATTTT. V and J are TRBV7-2 and TRBJ2-3; D uncertain. The CDR3 loop spans 15 amino acids. V was shortened by 1 base and J by 6 bases, with 14 bases between the two germline ends. Germline V gene sequence: CDR1 SGHTA, CDR2 FQGNSA.